This TCR beta chain originates from a study of T-cell reconstitution after alpha-beta-depleted transplantation in children. Study results and limitations: Among T cells one year after transplant, newly produced cells accounted for most counts and diversity. After transplant, at about two months, alpha-beta T cells were reportedly derived from several hundred expanded graft clones.

This clonotype was recorded many times. Its antigen is not known. This sample's TCRbeta library carried unique molecular identifier barcodes. TCRdb reprocessed the PCR reads via MiXCR and lists one record per CDR3 protein. Altogether hundreds of thousands of distinct CDR3 sequences are present, 10% to 15% being singletons, with the ten largest covering roughly 2.3%. Germline V lookup: CDR1 MNHEY, CDR2 SMNVEV (reference sequence). The CDR3 extends over 13 amino acids. Trimming pared 2 bases from V and 4 bases from J, leaving 9 bases between. The receptor comes from a male patient aged 10 to 17 who had a stem cell transplant for acute myeloid leukemia, so the T cells may come from the graft donor. The material sequenced was PBMCs, mostly from graft donor cells, taken 360 days after TCRalphabeta/CD19-depleted stem cell transplant. This chain uses TRBV27 with TRBJ2-7; tentative D call: TRBD2 (6 bases). CDR3 protein: CASSLLATYEQYF. In DNA form, the CDR3 reads TGTGCCAGCAGTTTACTAGCGACTTACGAGCAGTACTTC.